Listed below are T cell receptor beta chains from one sample, sequenced in a study of a mutant IDH1 vaccine in newly diagnosed glioma. Antigens for these TCRs are unknown. TCRdb's table, derived via immunoSEQ multiplex PCR, lists solely in-frame clones and lacks some. This table holds over 30,000 clones, more than 80% found once. Material: PBMCs, obtained from a glioma patient whose treatment included an IDH1 peptide vaccine. The receptors stem from a woman in her forties with glioma. Both conserved end residues are part of each CDR3.

CDR3	V	J
CATSRDWVETGPQHF	TRBV15	TRBJ1-5
CSVCYGGQGSYNEQFF	TRBV29-1	TRBJ2-1
CASSPLGFGGQGEQYF	TRBV2	TRBJ2-7
CASSDGLAGGEETQYF	TRBV6-1	TRBJ2-5
CASSPGFDEQFF	TRBV7-2	TRBJ2-1
CASSESDRVRGEQYF	TRBV6-1	TRBJ2-7
CASSYSNPGANVLTF	TRBV6-5	TRBJ2-6
CASRSTGAVNTIYF	TRBV6-1	TRBJ1-3
CASRINTGSGSEAFF	TRBV2	TRBJ1-1
CASSLTSGRLYEQYF	TRBV5-1	TRBJ2-7
CASSLQGTGTNEKLFF	TRBV28	TRBJ1-4
CASSFRAGPYEQYF	TRBV7-9	TRBJ2-7
CASYQKRGGRPLSYEQYF	TRBV2	TRBJ2-7
CASSPRQGLGETQYF	TRBV5-4	TRBJ2-5
CASSYSGFWSNYGYTF	TRBV6-5	TRBJ1-2
CASSSSGGSGANVLTF	TRBV7-2	TRBJ2-6
CASSSHTGNTEAFF	TRBV7-8	TRBJ1-1
CASTPASWRDEQYF	TRBV2	TRBJ2-7
CASSLAAPTRETQYF	TRBV7-2	TRBJ2-5
CASTPIGSEKLFF	TRBV4-1	TRBJ1-4
CSVEGRGDTGELFF	TRBV29-1	TRBJ2-2
CSVDAGGSYNEQFF	TRBV29-1	TRBJ2-1
CASSPDGNYGYTF	TRBV11-2	TRBJ1-2
CASSPIGATETQYF	TRBV2	TRBJ2-5
CASSPRTGDLMAGYTF	TRBV5-4	TRBJ1-2
CAISEGQNTEAFF	TRBV10-3	TRBJ1-1
CASIGQTNTGELFF	TRBV2	TRBJ2-2
CASSLENRADEQFF	TRBV13	TRBJ2-1
CASSTASSGNTIYF	TRBV2	TRBJ1-3
CASSPDLLEVKETQYF	TRBV5-4	TRBJ2-5
CATSTRGDNSPLHF	TRBV15	TRBJ1-6
CASSPTLAGVSSYEQYF	TRBV28	TRBJ2-7
CASSLEAGAYEQYF	TRBV7-2	TRBJ2-7
CASSPYSSYEQYF	TRBV5-1	TRBJ2-7
CAILRGHTGELFF	TRBV10-2	TRBJ2-2
CASSARGGMNTEAFF	TRBV27	TRBJ1-1
CASSYSSRVPGELFF	TRBV6-7	TRBJ2-2
CASSLTAGKETQYF	TRBV7-2	TRBJ2-5
CSVEGLARVKYSYNEQFF	TRBV29-1	TRBJ2-1
CASSLWITGGTYEQYF	TRBV13	TRBJ2-7
CASSPLQGHREKLFF	TRBV7-9	TRBJ1-4
CASSFLGGDSYEQYF	TRBV2	TRBJ2-7
CASSTSGTPPYYGYTF	TRBV7-2	TRBJ1-2
CASSETNRGRYEQYF	TRBV10-2	TRBJ2-7
CASSEGHFNTEKLFF	TRBV6-1	TRBJ1-4